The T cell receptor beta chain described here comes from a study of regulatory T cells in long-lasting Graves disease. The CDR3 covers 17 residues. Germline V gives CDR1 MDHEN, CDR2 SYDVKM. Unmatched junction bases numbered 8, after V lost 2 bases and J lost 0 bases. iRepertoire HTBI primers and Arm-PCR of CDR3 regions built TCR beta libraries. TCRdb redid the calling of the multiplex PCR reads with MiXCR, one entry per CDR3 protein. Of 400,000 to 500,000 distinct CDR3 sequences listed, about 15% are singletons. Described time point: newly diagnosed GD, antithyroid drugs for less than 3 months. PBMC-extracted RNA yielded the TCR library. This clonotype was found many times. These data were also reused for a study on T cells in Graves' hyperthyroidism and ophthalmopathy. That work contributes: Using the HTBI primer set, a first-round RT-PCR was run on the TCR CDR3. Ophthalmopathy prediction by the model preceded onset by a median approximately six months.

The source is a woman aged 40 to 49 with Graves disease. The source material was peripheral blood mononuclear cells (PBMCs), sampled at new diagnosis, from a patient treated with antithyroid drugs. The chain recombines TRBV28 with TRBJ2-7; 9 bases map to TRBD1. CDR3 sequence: CASSLPLDRGSSYEQYF. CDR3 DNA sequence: TGTGCCAGCAGTTTACCCCTCGACAGGGGGAGCTCCTACGAGCAGTACTTC.